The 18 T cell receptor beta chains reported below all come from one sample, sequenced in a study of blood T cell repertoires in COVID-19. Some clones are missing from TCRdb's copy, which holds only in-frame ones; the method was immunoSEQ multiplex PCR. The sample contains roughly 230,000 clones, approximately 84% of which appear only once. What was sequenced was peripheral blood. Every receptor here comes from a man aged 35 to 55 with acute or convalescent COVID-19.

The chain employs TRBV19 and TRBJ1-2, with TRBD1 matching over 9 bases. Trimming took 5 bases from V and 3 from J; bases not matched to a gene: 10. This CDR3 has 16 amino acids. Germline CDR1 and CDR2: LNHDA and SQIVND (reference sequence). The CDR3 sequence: CASSARTTGGHYGYTF. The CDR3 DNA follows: TGTGCCAGTAGTGCGCGAACAACAGGGGGCCACTATGGCTACACCTTC. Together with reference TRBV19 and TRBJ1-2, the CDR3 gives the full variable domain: DGGITQSPKYLFRKEGQNVTLSCEQNLNHDAMYWYRQDPGQGLRLIYYSQIVNDFQKGDIAEGYSVSREKKESFPLTVTSAQKNPTAFYLCASSARTTGGHYGYTFGSGTRLTVV.

CDR3 in DNA: TGTGCCAGCAGTGGGGGCCCGAACACTGAAGCTTTCTTT. Its translation is CASSGGPNTEAFF. The chain uses TRBV2 and TRBJ1-1; tentatively, D is TRBD1 (5 bases). The V gene's germline CDR1 is SNHLY and CDR2 FYNNEI. This CDR3 contains 13 residues. The V end was cut by 4 bases, the J end by 1 base, with 7 bases between.

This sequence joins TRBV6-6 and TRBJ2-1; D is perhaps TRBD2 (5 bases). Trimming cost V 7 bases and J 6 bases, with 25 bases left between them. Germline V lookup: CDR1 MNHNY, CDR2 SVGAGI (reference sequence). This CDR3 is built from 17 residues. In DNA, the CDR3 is TGTGCCAGCACTCGCGCCCCCGCCGGGGTAGGATTCAATGAGCAGTTCTTC. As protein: CASTRAPAGVGFNEQFF.

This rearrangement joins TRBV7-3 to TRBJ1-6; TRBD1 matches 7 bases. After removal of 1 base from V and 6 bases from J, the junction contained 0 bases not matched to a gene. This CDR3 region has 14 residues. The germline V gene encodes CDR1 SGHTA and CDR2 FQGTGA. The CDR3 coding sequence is TGTGCCAGCAGCTTAAACAGGGGTAATTCACCCCTCCACTTT. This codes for CASSLNRGNSPLHF.

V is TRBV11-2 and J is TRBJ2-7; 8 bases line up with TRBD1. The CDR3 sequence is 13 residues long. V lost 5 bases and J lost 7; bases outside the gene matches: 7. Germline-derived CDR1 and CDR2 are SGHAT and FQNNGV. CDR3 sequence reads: CASSPGTGGEQYF. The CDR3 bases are TGTGCCAGCAGCCCCGGGACAGGAGGGGAGCAGTACTTC.

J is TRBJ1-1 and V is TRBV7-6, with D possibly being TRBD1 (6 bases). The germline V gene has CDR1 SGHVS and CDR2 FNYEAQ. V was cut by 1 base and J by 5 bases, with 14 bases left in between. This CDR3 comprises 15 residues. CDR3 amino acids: CASSLGGGAVTEAFF. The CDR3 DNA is TGTGCCAGCAGCTTAGGAGGGGGGGCAGTGACTGAAGCTTTCTTT.

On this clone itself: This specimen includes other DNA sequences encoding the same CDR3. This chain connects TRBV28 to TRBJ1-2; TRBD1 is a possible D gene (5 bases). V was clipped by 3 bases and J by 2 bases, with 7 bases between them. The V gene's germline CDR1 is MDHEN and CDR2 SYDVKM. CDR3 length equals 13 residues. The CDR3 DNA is TGTGCCAGCAGTTTCGGGGGGAACTATGGCTACACCTTC. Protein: CASSFGGNYGYTF.

The DNA of the CDR3 is TGTGCCAGCGGATTAAAACAGGGTGAGCAGTTCTTC. Translation gives CASGLKQGEQFF. V usage is TRBV5-4 and J usage is TRBJ2-1; D possibly corresponds to TRBD1 (6 bases). Germline lookup yields CDR1 SGHNT and CDR2 YYREEE (reference sequence). The V end was cut by 7 bases, the J end by 9 bases, with 14 bases between. The CDR3 has 12 amino acids.

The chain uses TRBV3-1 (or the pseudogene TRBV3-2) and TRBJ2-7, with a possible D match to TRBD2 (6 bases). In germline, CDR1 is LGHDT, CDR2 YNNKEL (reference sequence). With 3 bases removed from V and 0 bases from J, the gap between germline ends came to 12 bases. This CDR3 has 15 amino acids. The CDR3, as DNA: TGTGCCAGCAGCCATGGGGACTTTTACTCCTACGAGCAGTACTTC. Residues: CASSHGDFYSYEQYF.

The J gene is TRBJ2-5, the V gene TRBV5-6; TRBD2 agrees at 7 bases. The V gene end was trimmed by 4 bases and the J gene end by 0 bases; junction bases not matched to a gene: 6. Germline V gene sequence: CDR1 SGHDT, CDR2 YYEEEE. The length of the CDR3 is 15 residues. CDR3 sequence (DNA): TGTGCCAGCAGCGGGGCGGGGGAGTACCAAGAGACCCAGTACTTC. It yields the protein CASSGAGEYQETQYF.

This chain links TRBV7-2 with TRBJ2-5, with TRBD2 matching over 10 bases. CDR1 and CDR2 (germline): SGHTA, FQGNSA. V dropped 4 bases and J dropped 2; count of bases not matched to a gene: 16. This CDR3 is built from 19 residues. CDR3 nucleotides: TGTGCCAGCAGCTCAGTTAGGGGTAGCGGGGGGAGCTATCAAGAGACCCAGTACTTC. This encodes CASSSVRGSGGSYQETQYF. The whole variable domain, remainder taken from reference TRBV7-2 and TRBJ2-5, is GAGVSQSPSNKVTEKGKDVELRCDPISGHTALYWYRQSLGQGLEFLIYFQGNSAPDKSGLPSDRFSAERTGGSVSTLTIQRTQQEDSAVYLCASSSVRGSGGSYQETQYFGPGTRLLVL.

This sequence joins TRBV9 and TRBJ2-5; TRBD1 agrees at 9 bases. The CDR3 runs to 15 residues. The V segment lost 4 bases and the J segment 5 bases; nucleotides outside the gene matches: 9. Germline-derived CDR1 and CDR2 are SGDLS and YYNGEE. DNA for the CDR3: TGTGCCAGCAGCCCCCTGGGGACAGGGTTGGAGACCCAGTACTTC. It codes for CASSPLGTGLETQYF.

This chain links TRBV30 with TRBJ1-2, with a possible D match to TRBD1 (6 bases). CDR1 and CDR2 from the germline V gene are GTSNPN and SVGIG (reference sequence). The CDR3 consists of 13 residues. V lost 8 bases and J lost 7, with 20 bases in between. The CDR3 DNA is TGTGCCGGGCGGACATCCTTACAGGGTGGCTACACCTTC. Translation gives CAGRTSLQGGYTF.

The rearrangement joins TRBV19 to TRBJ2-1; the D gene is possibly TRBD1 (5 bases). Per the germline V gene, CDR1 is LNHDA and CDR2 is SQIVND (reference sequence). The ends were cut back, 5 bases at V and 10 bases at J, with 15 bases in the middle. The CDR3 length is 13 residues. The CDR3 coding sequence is TGTGCCAGTAGTCCCAGACAGCTCGGGGAGCAGTTCTTC. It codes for CASSPRQLGEQFF. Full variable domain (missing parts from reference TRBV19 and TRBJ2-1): DGGITQSPKYLFRKEGQNVTLSCEQNLNHDAMYWYRQDPGQGLRLIYYSQIVNDFQKGDIAEGYSVSREKKESFPLTVTSAQKNPTAFYLCASSPRQLGEQFFGPGTRLTVL.

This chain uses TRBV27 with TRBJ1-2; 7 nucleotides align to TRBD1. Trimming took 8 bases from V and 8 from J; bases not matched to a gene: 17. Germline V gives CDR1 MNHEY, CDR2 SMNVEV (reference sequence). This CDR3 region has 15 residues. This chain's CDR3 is CASGMRDRAIGGYTF. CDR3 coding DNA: TGTGCCAGCGGAATGAGAGACAGGGCTATAGGGGGCTACACCTTC.

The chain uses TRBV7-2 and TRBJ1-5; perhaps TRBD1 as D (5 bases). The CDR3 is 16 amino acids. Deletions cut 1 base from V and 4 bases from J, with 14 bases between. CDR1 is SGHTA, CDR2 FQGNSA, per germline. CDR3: CASSLGVQGRNQPQHF. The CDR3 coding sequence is TGTGCCAGCAGCTTAGGGGTCCAGGGTAGGAATCAGCCCCAGCATTTT.

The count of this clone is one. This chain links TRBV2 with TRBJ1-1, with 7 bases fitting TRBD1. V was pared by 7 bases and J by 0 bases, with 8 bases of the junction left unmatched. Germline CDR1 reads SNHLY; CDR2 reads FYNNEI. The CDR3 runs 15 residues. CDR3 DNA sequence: TGTGCCAGCATAGGAGGGGGCCCCTTGAACACTGAAGCTTTCTTT. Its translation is CASIGGGPLNTEAFF.

The CDR3 loop is CASSQSGGILYEQFF. CDR3 DNA sequence: TGCGCCAGCAGCCAGAGCGGGGGAATTTTGTATGAGCAGTTCTTC. The chain has TRBV4-1 and TRBJ2-1; TRBD2 aligns across 8 bases. J gave up 8 bases and V 3 bases, and 9 bases lay outside the gene matches. Per the germline V gene, CDR1 is MGHRA and CDR2 is YSYEKL. CDR3 length: 15 residues.